A single sample gave rise to the 22 T cell receptor beta chains below, sequenced in a study of shared clonotypes between healthy human individuals. This table comes from immunoSEQ multiplex PCR, and its TCRdb copy is limited to in-frame clones, with some not included. Of some 1,400,000 clones in the sample, approximately 96% were seen once. The sequencing sample was made of naive CD4+ T cells sorted from blood. Stated subset: CD45RA+ positively selected. These receptors all come from a man aged 25 to 45 in good health.

Only one count was recorded for this clone. This chain uses TRBV5-5 with TRBJ2-7, with TRBD1 as a possible D gene (7 bases). The germline V gene has CDR1 SGHKS and CDR2 YYEKEE (reference sequence). The CDR3 covers 15 residues. V gave up 5 bases and J gave up 5 bases, with 20 bases separating them. The CDR3 spells CASRQGWQGGHEQYF. CDR3 DNA sequence: TGTGCCAGCAGGCAGGGTTGGCAGGGGGGACACGAGCAGTACTTC.

This clone was picked up one time. The CDR3 sequence: CASSNNAVAVAGGPYEQYF. CDR3 nucleotides: TGTGCCAGCAGCAATAACGCGGTTGCGGTAGCGGGAGGGCCTTACGAGCAGTACTTC. This chain uses TRBV21-1 with TRBJ2-7; TRBD2 is the table's D call, not checked against the DNA. TRBV21-1 is an annotated pseudogene. The CDR3 runs 19 residues.

The chain joins TRBV28 to TRBJ2-1; tentatively, D is TRBD2 (5 bases). The CDR3 is 13 residues long. Germline V gene sequence: CDR1 MDHEN, CDR2 SYDVKM. V shed 10 bases and J shed 3 bases, with 13 bases lying between them. Here the CDR3 reads CAIRESLYNEQFF. CDR3 DNA: TGTGCCATAAGGGAGTCCCTCTACAATGAGCAGTTCTTC. Based on the CDR3 plus reference TRBV28 and TRBJ2-1, the full variable domain is DVKVTQSSRYLVKRTGEKVFLECVQDMDHENMFWYRQDPGLGLRLIYFSYDVKMKEKGDIPEGYSVSREKKERFSLILESASTNQTSMYLCAIRESLYNEQFFGPGTRLTVL.

This chain links TRBV29-1 with TRBJ2-7; D possibly corresponds to TRBD2 (6 bases). The CDR3 totals 13 residues. CDR1 SQVTM and CDR2 ANQGSEA come from the germline V gene. The V gene lost 5 bases and the J gene lost 6 bases, with 17 bases spanning the gap. The CDR3 region has the DNA TGCAGCGTTCTGCGGGGTGGGGATGCCGAGCAGTACTTC. Translated, it gives CSVLRGGDAEQYF.

This chain links TRBV28 with TRBJ1-5, with 10 nucleotides matching TRBD1. This CDR3 is 17 amino acids long. Germline CDR1 reads MDHEN; CDR2 reads SYDVKM. The V and J ends lost 5 bases and 2 bases, in that order; junction bases with no gene match: 9. The CDR3 bases are TGTGCCAGCAGTCTCTGGGGGGGGACAGGGGGCAATCAGCCCCAGCATTTT. It specifies CASSLWGGTGGNQPQHF.

The count of this clone is one. V is TRBV28 and J is TRBJ1-3; unclear D gene. This CDR3 spans 13 amino acids. V was trimmed by 7 bases and J by 1 base, leaving 8 bases between them. Looked up from germline, CDR1 is MDHEN and CDR2 is SYDVKM. The CDR3 sequence is CASIEGSGNTIYF. The CDR3 nucleotides read TGTGCCAGCATAGAGGGATCTGGAAACACCATATATTTT.

The V call is TRBV19, the J call TRBJ2-7, with 8 bases matching TRBD2. The length of the CDR3 is 16 residues. Per the germline V gene, CDR1 is LNHDA and CDR2 is SQIVND (reference sequence). Unmatched junction bases numbered 9, after V lost 3 bases and J lost 2 bases. This chain's CDR3 is CASSMGLAGFTYEQYF. For the CDR3, the DNA is TGTGCCAGTAGTATGGGGCTAGCGGGTTTCACCTACGAGCAGTACTTC.

V is TRBV6-5 and J is TRBJ1-5; D is perhaps TRBD1 (5 bases). The V end was cut by 7 bases, the J end by 9 bases, with 10 bases between. The germline CDR1 and CDR2 sequences are MNHEY and SVGAGI. CDR3 length equals 11 residues. The CDR3 sequence is CASNNGGPQHF. The DNA for the CDR3 is TGTGCCAGCAACAACGGGGGGCCCCAGCATTTT.

The CDR3 loop is CSEGERTSGIFDEQFF. The CDR3 DNA reads as TGCAGCGAGGGGGAGCGGACTAGCGGGATATTCGATGAGCAGTTCTTC. The rearrangement links TRBV29-1 to TRBJ2-1; 12 bases line up with TRBD2. J was trimmed by 8 bases and V by 7 bases; bases with no gene match: 15. CDR3 length equals 16 residues. Germline CDR1 is SQVTM and CDR2 is ANQGSEA.

The genes are TRBV2 and TRBJ2-2, with 11 nucleotides matching TRBD2. Germline CDR1 reads SNHLY; CDR2 reads FYNNEI. The CDR3 extends over 21 amino acids. With 7 bases clipped from V and 0 bases from J, the junction kept 19 bases outside the gene matches. CDR3 protein: CASNQGLAGGSGRANTGELFF. Written as DNA, the CDR3 is TGTGCCAGCAACCAAGGGCTAGCGGGAGGCTCCGGTAGGGCGAACACCGGGGAGCTGTTTTTT.

In DNA form, the CDR3 reads TGTGCCAGCACCGAGGGGGGATCCGGGGAGCTGTTTTTT. Translated: CASTEGGSGELFF. The chain carries TRBV2 and TRBJ2-2; D could derive from TRBD1 or TRBD2 (6 bases each). The CDR3 has 13 residues. Germline assignment: CDR1 SNHLY and CDR2 FYNNEI. With 7 bases removed from V and 6 bases from J, the gap between germline ends came to 12 bases.

The chain combines TRBV9 with TRBJ2-7, with 10 positions matching TRBD2. The germline V gene encodes CDR1 SGDLS and CDR2 YYNGEE. The CDR3 consists of 17 residues. With V trimmed by 3 bases and J by 1 base, 10 bases remained unmatched. In DNA form, the CDR3 reads TGTGCCAGCAGCGCCGGGACTAGCGTACACCGGTCCTACGAGCAGTACTTC. Residues: CASSAGTSVHRSYEQYF.

This sequence joins TRBV5-1 and TRBJ2-1; the D gene is possibly TRBD2 (7 bases). Germline CDR1 is SGHRS and CDR2 is YFSETQ. The CDR3 totals 15 residues. Trimming took off 4 bases at V and 5 bases at J, with 16 bases between the two ends. CDR3 in DNA: TGCGCCAGCAGCCCGGGCGGGGGCGCAGACAATGAGCAGTTCTTC. This encodes CASSPGGGADNEQFF. Looking up the rest from reference TRBV5-1 and TRBJ2-1 gives the full variable domain: KAGVTQTPRYLIKTRGQQVTLSCSPISGHRSVSWYQQTPGQGLQFLFEYFSETQRNKGNFPGRFSGRQFSNSRSEMNVSTLELGDSALYLCASSPGGGADNEQFFGPGTRLTVL.

The rearrangement links TRBV5-1 to TRBJ2-5; D perhaps matches TRBD1 (7 bases). The V gene's germline CDR1 is SGHRS and CDR2 YFSETQ. The CDR3 extends over 16 amino acids. The germline V and J ends were trimmed by 1 base and 4 bases, with 17 bases remaining between them. The CDR3 loop reads CASSLIRRGRGETQYF. The DNA of the CDR3 is TGCGCCAGCAGCTTGATCCGGAGGGGGCGAGGAGAGACCCAGTACTTC.

This clone occurred once. The gene calls are TRBV19 and TRBJ2-1, with D possibly matching TRBD2 (7 bases). The CDR3 has 16 amino acids. Trimming left V 6 bases short and J 5 bases short, with 20 bases between. In germline, CDR1 is LNHDA, CDR2 SQIVND (reference sequence). The CDR3 DNA is TGTGCCAGTAGCTTAGGGGGGGGCGCCCTCGACAATGAGCAGTTCTTC. Translation gives CASSLGGGALDNEQFF.

This clone was counted once. The gene calls are TRBV7-8 and TRBJ2-2; D possibly corresponds to TRBD1 (6 bases). Trimming cost V 5 bases and J 8 bases, with 12 bases left between them. This CDR3 is 13 amino acids long. CDR1 SGHVS and CDR2 FQNEAQ come from the germline V gene. CDR3 bases: TGTGCCAGCAGCCGCGACAGGTTTGGGGAGCTGTTTTTT. Amino acid sequence: CASSRDRFGELFF.

The CDR3 DNA reads as TGTGCCAGCAGCTTGGGGCTAGCGGAGAACACCGGGGAGCTGTTTTTT. It codes for CASSLGLAENTGELFF. The chain combines TRBV5-4 with TRBJ2-2; 7 positions match TRBD2. V shed 0 bases, J shed 1 base, and the junction held 3 bases outside the gene matches. The CDR3 spans 16 residues. Germline CDR1 is SGHNT and CDR2 is YYREEE (reference sequence). Full variable domain (remainder filled in from reference TRBV5-4 and TRBJ2-2): ETGVTQSPTHLIKTRGQQVTLRCSSQSGHNTVSWYQQALGQGPQFIFQYYREEENGRGNFPPRFSGLQFPNYSSELNVNALELDDSALYLCASSLGLAENTGELFFGEGSRLTVL.

The genes are TRBV2 and TRBJ1-2; TRBD1 agrees at 8 bases. The CDR3 covers 14 residues. CDR1 and CDR2 from the germline V gene are SNHLY and FYNNEI. V shed 6 bases, J shed 4 bases, and the junction held 7 bases outside the gene matches. The CDR3 region is CASSSSTGAYGYTF. The CDR3 DNA is TGTGCCAGCAGCTCATCGACAGGGGCCTATGGCTACACCTTC.

This chain connects TRBV7-3 to TRBJ2-7; no firm D call. Germline loops: CDR1 SGHTA, CDR2 FQGTGA. This CDR3 contains 13 residues. The ends were cut back, 2 bases at V and 5 bases at J, with 10 bases in the middle. CDR3 in DNA: TGTGCCAGCAGCTTAGGGGTCTACGACGAGCAGTACTTC. This encodes CASSLGVYDEQYF.

This clone was picked up one time. The rearrangement uses TRBV27 and TRBJ2-1; 14 bases agree with TRBD2. The V and J ends lost 5 bases and 3 bases, in that order; junction bases with no gene match: 6. CDR3 length equals 17 residues. Germline V gene sequence: CDR1 MNHEY, CDR2 SMNVEV (reference sequence). CDR3: CASSETSGRVGYNEQFF. The CDR3 DNA sequence: TGTGCCAGCAGTGAGACTAGCGGGAGGGTAGGCTACAATGAGCAGTTCTTC.

The CDR3 sequence: CASSPRGSGRDTQYF. CDR3 DNA sequence: TGTGCCAGCAGCCCCCGGGGTAGCGGGAGAGATACGCAGTATTTT. The rearrangement links TRBV27 to TRBJ2-3; 9 bases are a match to TRBD2. In germline, CDR1 is MNHEY, CDR2 SMNVEV (reference sequence). The CDR3 runs 15 residues. Trimming removed 6 bases from V and 5 bases from J; junction bases left unmatched: 9.

Comments on this clone: Mismatch with germline at one junction end may stem from a read error. V is TRBV7-7 and J is TRBJ2-5; 8 nucleotides agree with TRBD1. The CDR3 totals 15 residues. The V gene's germline CDR1 is SSHAT and CDR2 FNYEAQ (reference sequence). The CDR3 is CASSFRQGAGETQYF. The CDR3 nucleotides read TGTGCTAGCAGCTTTCGGCAGGGGGCGGGAGAGACCCAGTACTTC. Combining the CDR3 with reference TRBV7-7 and TRBJ2-5 gives the whole variable domain GAGVSQSPRYKVTKRGQDVTLRCDPISSHATLYWYQQALGQGPEFLTYFNYEAQPDKSGLPSDRFSAERPEGSISTLTIQRTEQRDSAMYRCASSFRQGAGETQYFGPGTRLLVL.